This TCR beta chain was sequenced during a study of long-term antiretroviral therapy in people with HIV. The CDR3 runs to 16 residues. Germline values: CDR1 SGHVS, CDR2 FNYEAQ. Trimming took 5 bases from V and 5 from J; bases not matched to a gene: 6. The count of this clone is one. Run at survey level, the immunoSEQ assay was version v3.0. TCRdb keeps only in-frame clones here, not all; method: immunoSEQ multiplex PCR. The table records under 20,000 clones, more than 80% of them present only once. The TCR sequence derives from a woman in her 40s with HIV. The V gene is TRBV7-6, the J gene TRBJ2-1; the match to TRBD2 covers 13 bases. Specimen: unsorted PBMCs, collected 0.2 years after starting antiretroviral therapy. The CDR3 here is CASSPRTSGSHNEQFF. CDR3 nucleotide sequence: TGTGCCAGCAGCCCGAGGACTAGCGGGAGTCACAATGAGCAGTTCTTC.